These 31 T cell receptor beta chains were sequenced from one sample in a study of PD-1 blockade in classical Hodgkin lymphoma. Each of the patients experienced relapse following autologous stem cell transplantation, and their brentuximab vedotin exposure differed. The repertoire was sequenced with immunoSEQ multiplex PCR; TCRdb's copy has only in-frame clones and lacks some. The sample includes over 85,000 clones, 81% of them seen just once. The source material was peripheral blood mononuclear cells (PBMCs), sampled before the second cycle of nivolumab. These receptors all stem from a human donor with classical Hodgkin lymphoma.

J is TRBJ2-1 and V is TRBV6-1; the D gene is possibly TRBD1 (5 bases). Germline V gene sequence: CDR1 MNHNS, CDR2 SASEGT. V lost 2 bases and J 12 bases, leaving 17 bases between the germline ends. This CDR3 is built from 14 residues. CDR3 sequence (DNA): TGTGCCAGCAGTGAAAGGCGGCAGGGCTCGAGGCAGTTCTTC. Protein sequence: CASSERRQGSRQFF.

This clone was seen only once. This chain connects TRBV5-1 to TRBJ1-3; TRBD1 is a possible D gene (5 bases). The CDR3 spans 13 residues. With 5 bases removed from V and 7 bases from J, the gap between germline ends came to 13 bases. The germline V gene has CDR1 SGHRS and CDR2 YFSETQ. The CDR3, as DNA: TGCGCCAGCAGGGGAACAGGCGCGAACACCATATATTTT. Translation gives CASRGTGANTIYF.

The rearrangement links TRBV28 to TRBJ2-7; 9 nucleotides match TRBD1. V was pared by 4 bases and J by 3 bases, with 7 bases of the junction left unmatched. This CDR3 has 15 amino acids. Germline loops: CDR1 MDHEN, CDR2 SYDVKM. The CDR3 loop reads CASSYTGTGLYEQYF. CDR3 coding DNA: TGTGCCAGCAGTTACACCGGGACAGGGCTCTACGAGCAGTACTTC. Full variable domain (rest looked up from reference TRBV28 and TRBJ2-7): DVKVTQSSRYLVKRTGEKVFLECVQDMDHENMFWYRQDPGLGLRLIYFSYDVKMKEKGDIPEGYSVSREKKERFSLILESASTNQTSMYLCASSYTGTGLYEQYFGPGTRLTVT.

The chain has TRBV6-6 and TRBJ2-5, with 8 positions matching TRBD2. V was pared by 0 bases and J by 4 bases, with 4 bases of the junction left unmatched. This CDR3 has 15 amino acids. CDR1 MNHNY and CDR2 SVGAGI come from the germline V gene (reference sequence). The CDR3 DNA is TGTGCCAGCAGTTACTCGACGACTAGCGTAGAGACCCAGTACTTC. This encodes CASSYSTTSVETQYF.

This chain connects TRBV29-1 to TRBJ1-3; 7 bases match TRBD1. CDR1 and CDR2 (germline): SQVTM, ANQGSEA. V lost 4 bases, J lost 3 bases, and 3 bases stayed unmatched. The CDR3 has 13 residues. This CDR3 reads CSVAGTVGNTIYF. The CDR3 DNA is TGCAGCGTTGCCGGGACAGTTGGAAACACCATATATTTT.

The chain uses TRBV10-3 and TRBJ2-1; D is unresolved. V lost 4 bases, J lost 4 bases, and 8 bases lay in between. Germline V CDR1 and CDR2: ENHRY, SYGVKD. This CDR3 is built from 13 residues. The DNA for the CDR3 is TGTGCCATCAGTGGCCAGGTATACAATGAGCAGTTCTTC. It codes for CAISGQVYNEQFF.

The rearrangement links TRBV5-6 to TRBJ2-3; 10 bases fit TRBD1. Germline V gene data show CDR1 as SGHDT and CDR2 as YYEEEE. The length of the CDR3 is 15 residues. V dropped 4 bases and J dropped 6; count of bases not matched to a gene: 8. This CDR3 reads CASSPDRGRRDTQYF. In DNA, the CDR3 is TGTGCCAGCAGCCCAGACAGGGGGCGCCGGGATACGCAGTATTTT.

V gene TRBV7-9 combines with J gene TRBJ2-3, with TRBD2 matching 7 bases. The germline gives CDR1 SEHNR, CDR2 FQNEAQ (reference sequence). The J segment lost 0 bases and the V segment lost 5 bases, leaving 5 bases of the junction unmatched. The CDR3 sequence is 15 residues long. In DNA, the CDR3 is TGTGCCAGCAGCCCCGGGACTACTAGCACAGATACGCAGTATTTT. It translates to CASSPGTTSTDTQYF.

The chain has TRBV9 and TRBJ1-2; 7 bases line up with TRBD1. CDR1 is SGDLS, CDR2 YYNGEE, per germline. This CDR3 region has 14 residues. Unmatched junction bases numbered 1, after V lost 0 bases and J lost 2 bases. The CDR3 nucleotides read TGTGCCAGCAGCGTAGACAGGGGAAACTATGGCTACACCTTC. Amino acids: CASSVDRGNYGYTF.

The chain recombines TRBV5-1 with TRBJ2-3, with 7 nucleotides matching TRBD2. The germline V gene has CDR1 SGHRS and CDR2 YFSETQ. The CDR3 spans 14 residues. Losses at the gene ends were 5 bases for V and 6 bases for J; bases not matched to a gene: 9. CDR3 coding DNA: TGCGCCAGCAGGGTGGAGGGAGGGCCCGATACGCAGTATTTT. Its protein is CASRVEGGPDTQYF. Full variable domain (rest looked up from reference TRBV5-1 and TRBJ2-3): KAGVTQTPRYLIKTRGQQVTLSCSPISGHRSVSWYQQTPGQGLQFLFEYFSETQRNKGNFPGRFSGRQFSNSRSEMNVSTLELGDSALYLCASRVEGGPDTQYFGPGTRLTVL.

The genes are TRBV10-3 and TRBJ2-3; D assignment may be TRBD1 or TRBD2 (5 bases each). The germline gives CDR1 ENHRY, CDR2 SYGVKD. The CDR3 spans 13 residues. V was clipped by 7 bases and J by 0 bases, with 8 bases between them. The CDR3 coding sequence is TGTGCCATCACCCGGGACAGCACAGATACGCAGTATTTT. It is translated as CAITRDSTDTQYF.

The genes are TRBV19 and TRBJ1-3, with D maybe TRBD1 (6 bases). The CDR3 totals 15 residues. The germline V gene has CDR1 LNHDA and CDR2 SQIVND (reference sequence). Trimming pared 5 bases from V and 0 bases from J, leaving 11 bases between. The CDR3 reads CASSPGALSGNTIYF. As DNA, the CDR3 is TGTGCCAGTAGTCCGGGGGCCCTCTCTGGAAACACCATATATTTT.

This clone occurred once. The V call is TRBV7-9, the J call TRBJ1-3; D is uncertain. CDR1 SEHNR and CDR2 FQNEAQ come from the germline V gene (reference sequence). The germline V and J ends were trimmed by 5 bases and 0 bases, with 11 bases remaining between them. The CDR3 is 15 amino acids. The CDR3 region has the DNA TGTGCCAGCAGCCCAGAAAGAGCCTCTGGAAACACCATATATTTT. Its protein product is CASSPERASGNTIYF.

The gene calls are TRBV6-4 and TRBJ2-2; the match to TRBD2 covers 7 bases. From germline, CDR1 is MRHNA and CDR2 SNTAGT. The ends lost 7 bases at V and 7 bases at J; junction bases unmatched: 6. CDR3 length: 13 residues. The CDR3 protein is CASTSQRGGELFF. The CDR3 nucleotides are TGTGCCAGCACCTCTCAGCGGGGCGGGGAGCTGTTTTTT.

The chain employs TRBV10-3 and TRBJ2-1, with D uncertain. Germline CDR1 ENHRY, CDR2 SYGVKD. V lost 2 bases, J lost 1 base, and 12 bases lay in between. The CDR3 spans 16 residues. DNA of the CDR3: TGTGCCATCAGTGAGGTCGAGGCAGAGTCCTACAATGAGCAGTTCTTC. Translation: CAISEVEAESYNEQFF.

A remark on this clone: Other nucleotide sequences from this sample produce the same CDR3. The CDR3 spells CASSVAQGPTGELFF. CDR3 nucleotide sequence: TGTGCCAGCAGCGTAGCTCAGGGACCCACCGGGGAGCTGTTTTTT. This chain uses TRBV9 with TRBJ2-2; D possibly uses TRBD1 or TRBD2 (5 bases each). Looked up from germline, CDR1 is SGDLS and CDR2 is YYNGEE. V lost 0 bases and J lost 4, with 10 bases in between. This CDR3 has 15 residues.

This chain uses TRBV11-2 with TRBJ1-2; 9 bases fit TRBD1. Germline values: CDR1 SGHAT, CDR2 FQNNGV. CDR3 size: 15 residues. Trimming removed 4 bases from V and 2 bases from J; junction bases left unmatched: 5. Here the CDR3 reads CASSSPGTGNYGYTF. The CDR3 bases are TGTGCCAGCAGCTCCCCTGGGACAGGGAACTATGGCTACACCTTC.

This clone has just one count. The chain joins TRBV28 to TRBJ1-5; 7 bases are shared with TRBD1. Germline V gene data show CDR1 as MDHEN and CDR2 as SYDVKM. Trimming at V came to 4 bases and at J to 5 bases, leaving 5 bases not matched to a gene. CDR3 size: 14 residues. The CDR3 nucleotides read TGTGCCAGCAGTTCAACGACAGGGCATCAGCCCCAGCATTTT. Translated, it gives CASSSTTGHQPQHF.

This clone was detected a few times. The J gene is TRBJ2-2, the V gene TRBV7-2, with 10 positions matching TRBD2. The CDR3 loop spans 13 amino acids. J gave up 7 bases and V 7 bases, and 3 bases lay outside the gene matches. Germline CDR1 reads SGHTA; CDR2 reads FQGNSA. CDR3 amino acids: CASTSGRNGELFF. CDR3 nucleotide sequence: TGTGCCAGCACTAGCGGGAGAAACGGGGAGCTGTTTTTT.

The J gene is TRBJ2-5, the V gene TRBV5-6; D is tentatively TRBD1 or TRBD2 (5 bases each). Trimming stripped 4 bases from V and 5 bases from J, with 12 bases between. This CDR3 has 13 amino acids. Germline CDR1 SGHDT, CDR2 YYEEEE. The CDR3 region has the DNA TGTGCCAGCAGCAACGAGAGGGGTGAGACCCAGTACTTC. It translates to CASSNERGETQYF.

The chain has TRBV28 and TRBJ1-4; D remains unclear. The CDR3 covers 14 residues. CDR1 MDHEN and CDR2 SYDVKM come from the germline V gene. V lost 4 bases to trimming and J lost 0 bases, with 6 bases between them. The CDR3 loop is CASSSPSTNEKLFF. CDR3 nucleotides: TGTGCCAGCAGTTCCCCGTCAACTAATGAAAAACTGTTTTTT.

The chain carries TRBV7-2 and TRBJ2-3, with a possible D match to TRBD2 (5 bases). Trimming removed 1 base at V and 5 bases at J, with 13 bases between. CDR3 length equals 15 residues. CDR1 and CDR2 (germline): SGHTA, FQGNSA. The CDR3, as DNA: TGTGCCAGCAGCTTAGTCGCGGGCCTGGGAGATACGCAGTATTTT. Protein product: CASSLVAGLGDTQYF.

The chain carries TRBV6-6 and TRBJ2-1; D is possibly TRBD2 (6 bases). Trimming cost V 6 bases and J 4 bases, with 16 bases left between them. CDR3 size: 15 residues. The germline CDR1 and CDR2 sequences are MNHNY and SVGAGI (reference sequence). DNA for the CDR3: TGTGCCAGCAGCCCTATAGCGGACTGGTACAATGAGCAGTTCTTC. The encoded protein is CASSPIADWYNEQFF.

The chain links TRBV5-4 to TRBJ2-3; 7 nucleotides align to TRBD1. There are 14 residues in the CDR3. Trimming removed 4 bases from V and 2 bases from J; junction bases left unmatched: 4. Per the germline V gene, CDR1 is SGHNT and CDR2 is YYREEE (reference sequence). The chain's CDR3 is CASSPTGYTDTQYF. In nucleotides, the CDR3 is TGTGCCAGCAGCCCGACAGGGTACACAGATACGCAGTATTTT.

The rearrangement links TRBV5-6 to TRBJ2-7; tentative D call: TRBD2 (6 bases). Deletions cut 0 bases from V and 3 bases from J, with 10 bases between. Germline-derived CDR1 and CDR2 are SGHDT and YYEEEE. The CDR3 is made up of 14 amino acids. CDR3 protein: CASSLVGRHYEQYF. CDR3 coding DNA: TGTGCCAGCAGCTTGGTCGGGAGACACTACGAGCAGTACTTC.

V usage is TRBV7-2 and J usage is TRBJ2-2; tentatively, D is TRBD2 (6 bases). V lost 3 bases, J lost 1 base, and 12 bases lay in between. CDR1 SGHTA and CDR2 FQGNSA come from the germline V gene. This CDR3 is 16 amino acids long. CDR3 region: CASSFGGARNTGELFF. Written as DNA, the CDR3 is TGTGCCAGCAGCTTTGGCGGGGCTAGGAACACCGGGGAGCTGTTTTTT.

To note about this clone: Given the absence of the conserved phenylalanine or tryptophan at the CDR3 end, a read error is likely. The DNA is omitted, as the CDR3 cannot be located on it reliably, and the CDR3 follows TCRdb's listing. The genes are TRBV7-9 and TRBJ1-2; TRBD1, the table's D call, lacks a check against the DNA. The CDR3 spans 13 residues, counting both ends. Per the germline V gene, CDR1 is SEHNR and CDR2 is FQNEAQ (reference sequence). The CDR3 sequence: CASSQFRDTSPLV.

This chain links TRBV11-2 with TRBJ2-2; no firm D call. Germline V gene sequence: CDR1 SGHAT, CDR2 FQNNGV. Trimming pared 1 base from V and 0 bases from J, leaving 9 bases between. This CDR3 contains 16 residues. The CDR3 bases are TGTGCCAGCAGCTTAGCCCCGGGTACGAACACCGGGGAGCTGTTTTTT. Its protein is CASSLAPGTNTGELFF.

This chain links TRBV19 with TRBJ2-7; a possible D gene is TRBD1 (6 bases). CDR3 length: 11 amino acids. Trimming pared 4 bases from V and 11 bases from J, leaving 12 bases between. Germline V gene sequence: CDR1 LNHDA, CDR2 SQIVND (reference sequence). The CDR3 sequence: CASSNHRVEYF. The CDR3 DNA sequence: TGTGCCAGTAGTAACCACAGGGTGGAGTACTTC. Supplemented by reference TRBV19 and TRBJ2-7, the full variable domain reads DGGITQSPKYLFRKEGQNVTLSCEQNLNHDAMYWYRQDPGQGLRLIYYSQIVNDFQKGDIAEGYSVSREKKESFPLTVTSAQKNPTAFYLCASSNHRVEYFGPGTRLTVT.

This chain links TRBV6-6 with TRBJ1-1, with D hard to call. This CDR3 region has 14 residues. V was clipped by 2 bases and J by 0 bases, with 7 bases between them. Germline loops: CDR1 MNHNY, CDR2 SVGAGI (reference sequence). The CDR3 loop reads CASSYRDLNTEAFF. The CDR3 nucleotides read TGTGCCAGCAGTTACAGGGATCTGAACACTGAAGCTTTCTTT.

The V and J genes are TRBV15 and TRBJ1-5, with TRBD1 identical over 9 bases. V trimming: 1 base; J trimming: 0 bases; junction bases outside the gene matches: 4. This CDR3 is 17 amino acids long. Germline assignment: CDR1 LNHNV and CDR2 YYDKDF (reference sequence). CDR3 protein: CATSRGTGDDSNQPQHF. The CDR3 DNA reads as TGTGCCACCAGCAGAGGGACAGGGGATGATAGCAATCAGCCCCAGCATTTT.